This TCR beta chain was found in a study of glioma-infiltrating T cells after dendritic cell vaccination. For the study at large: Autologous tumor lysate-pulsed dendritic cell vaccination was given between the early 2000s and the early 2010s.

None of the glioblastoma patients had an isocitrate dehydrogenase mutation. V lost 7 bases to trimming and J lost 1 base, with 14 bases between them. The CDR3 loop spans 15 amino acids. CDR1 and CDR2 from the germline V gene are SNHLY and FYNNEI. Note on this clone: The antigen is undetermined.

Study-wide results and caveats: No direct clonality-survival link was found; a diverse polyclonal response may matter.

The primer mix had 60 V beta and 13 J beta primers. Sequencing was performed with immunoSEQ multiplex PCR; in TCRdb, only in-frame clones are kept and a portion is missing. Of over 90,000 clones listed, more than 70% are singletons. This sequence originates from a human donor with glioblastoma. The sample here was blood, taken before dendritic cell vaccination. The chain combines TRBV2 with TRBJ2-4, with a tentative D call TRBD1 (5 bases). CDR3 amino acids: CASKVQGVAKNIQYF. CDR3 DNA: TGTGCCAGCAAGGTCCAGGGTGTTGCCAAAAACATTCAGTACTTC.